This T cell receptor (beta chain) was identified during a study of blood T cell repertoires in COVID-19. Per the authors' pipeline: Reference gene primer amplification in the assay estimated nucleated cell counts. Generated by immunoSEQ multiplex PCR, the TCRdb table keeps only in-frame clones and is missing some. D and trimming were read from the DNA, whereas the V and J calls and clone size are those reported in that table. This table holds a few hundred thousand clones, 89% found once. The Seattle patients joined while their infection was active and were tracked longitudinally afterward. This CDR3 region has 16 residues. V shed 0 bases and J shed 0 bases, with 9 bases lying between them. Germline lookup yields CDR1 LGHDT and CDR2 YNNKEL (reference sequence).

Sequencing was done on a sample of peripheral blood. The receptor was isolated from a woman aged 25-40 years with COVID-19, enrolled during active disease. V and J are TRBV3-1 (or the pseudogene TRBV3-2) and TRBJ2-1; maybe TRBD1 (5 bases). The CDR3 DNA reads TGTGCCAGCAGCCAAGAGAGAAGGGGCTCCTACAATGAGCAGTTCTTC. This gives the protein CASSQERRGSYNEQFF.